The 13 T cell receptor beta chains in this list originate from one sample, sequenced in a study of OX40 agonist ivuxolimab in advanced cancers. Repertoires were generated with immunoSEQ multiplex PCR, while TCRdb's copy carries only in-frame clones and drops some. The table shows 72,000 or so clones, with about 80% occurring only once. This sample comprised CD4+ or CD8+ T cells sorted from blood, obtained in a trial of the OX40 agonist ivuxolimab. Source of these receptors: an adult with an advanced solid tumor such as melanoma, head and neck, liver or kidney cancer.

The V and J genes are TRBV2 and TRBJ1-2, with 8 bases lining up with TRBD1. The junction had 10 bases not matched to a gene; V was cut back by 6 bases and J by 4 bases. Germline V gene data show CDR1 as SNHLY and CDR2 as FYNNEI. CDR3 length: 15 amino acids. The CDR3 DNA follows: TGTGCCAGCAGACCCCCGACAGGGGAGGGCTATGGCTACACCTTC. Translated: CASRPPTGEGYGYTF. The entire variable domain, with the rest obtained from reference TRBV2 and TRBJ1-2, is as follows: EPEVTQTPSHQVTQMGQEVILRCVPISNHLYFYWYRQILGQKVEFLVSFYNNEISEKSEIFDDQFSVERPDGSNFTLKIRSTKLEDSAMYFCASRPPTGEGYGYTFGSGTRLTVV.

This clone has only a few counts. The rearrangement joins TRBV6-5 to TRBJ1-5; D not certain. Germline CDR1 MNHEY, CDR2 SVGAGI. There are 15 residues in the CDR3. Trimming removed 5 bases from V and 0 bases from J, with 11 bases in between. The CDR3, as DNA: TGTGCCAGCAGTCCCGGGAGGTTTAGCAATCAGCCCCAGCATTTT. Protein: CASSPGRFSNQPQHF.

The chain couples TRBV14 to TRBJ2-3, with D possibly TRBD1 on 6 matching bases. This CDR3 region has 16 residues. V was trimmed by 3 bases and J by 5 bases, leaving 18 bases between them. Per germline, CDR1 SGHDN and CDR2 FVKESK. This CDR3 reads CASSQVLGTHGDTQYF. In DNA, the CDR3 is TGTGCCAGCAGCCAGGTCCTCGGGACACATGGAGATACGCAGTATTTT. Variable domain in full (rest from reference TRBV14 and TRBJ2-3): EAGVTQFPSHSVIEKGQTVTLRCDPISGHDNLYWYRRVMGKEIKFLLHFVKESKQDESGMPNNRFLAERTGGTYSTLKVQPAELEDSGVYFCASSQVLGTHGDTQYFGPGTRLTVL.

The DNA for the CDR3 is TGTGCCAGTAGTATAGATCTAGCGGGGGATTACAATGAGCAGTTCTTC. Translating it yields CASSIDLAGDYNEQFF. The chain links TRBV19 to TRBJ2-1; 10 bases match TRBD2. Germline V CDR1 and CDR2: LNHDA, SQIVND (reference sequence). J was trimmed by 4 bases and V by 0 bases; bases with no gene match: 3. The CDR3 extends over 16 amino acids.

V and J are TRBV18 and TRBJ2-7, with D possibly TRBD2 on 6 matching bases. Germline V gene data show CDR1 as KGHSH and CDR2 as LQKENI. Trimming took 6 bases from V and 7 from J, leaving 16 bases between them. CDR3 length: 13 amino acids. CDR3 coding DNA: TGTGCCAGCTCTCGGGACTCTATGGGGGAGCAGTACGTC. Protein sequence: CASSRDSMGEQYV.

The chain employs TRBV28 and TRBJ1-4; 8 bases agree with TRBD1. This CDR3 spans 14 amino acids. The J segment lost 8 bases and the V segment lost 6 bases, leaving 8 bases of the junction unmatched. In germline, CDR1 is MDHEN, CDR2 SYDVKM. The CDR3 DNA reads as TGTGCCAGCAGGGCTCAGGGGGCACGCGAAAAACTGTTTTTT. Translated, it gives CASRAQGAREKLFF. The full variable domain, completed using reference TRBV28 and TRBJ1-4, is DVKVTQSSRYLVKRTGEKVFLECVQDMDHENMFWYRQDPGLGLRLIYFSYDVKMKEKGDIPEGYSVSREKKERFSLILESASTNQTSMYLCASRAQGAREKLFFGSGTQLSVL.

This rearrangement joins TRBV4-3 to TRBJ2-7, with 10 bases that match TRBD1. V lost 2 bases and J lost 3; bases outside the gene matches: 4. Germline loops: CDR1 LGHNA, CDR2 YSLEER. The CDR3 covers 15 residues. In DNA form, the CDR3 reads TGCGCCAGCAGCCAACGGGACAGGGGTTACTACGAGCAGTACTTC. The encoded protein is CASSQRDRGYYEQYF.

The J gene is TRBJ1-2, the V gene TRBV29-1; the D gene is possibly TRBD1 (5 bases). The CDR3 is 12 amino acids. Germline CDR1 reads SQVTM; CDR2 reads ANQGSEA. The V end was cut by 4 bases, the J end by 4 bases, with 10 bases between. CDR3 DNA sequence: TGCAGCGTTGGGGGCGGTGTCTATGGCTACACCTTC. Translating it yields CSVGGGVYGYTF.

V gene TRBV28 combines with J gene TRBJ2-7; D tentatively fits TRBD1 or TRBD2 (5 bases each). Germline V gene lookup returns CDR1 MDHEN and CDR2 SYDVKM. The CDR3 runs to 12 residues. With 8 bases removed from V and 4 bases from J, the gap between germline ends came to 12 bases. CDR3 amino acids: CASQGRPYEQYF. The CDR3 DNA reads as TGTGCCAGCCAGGGACGACCTTACGAGCAGTACTTC.

The sample holds a few counts of this clone. V and J are TRBV5-4 and TRBJ2-2, with 9 bases aligning to TRBD1. V shed 4 bases, J shed 4 bases, and the junction held 5 bases outside the gene matches. The CDR3 loop spans 15 amino acids. Germline V gives CDR1 SGHNT, CDR2 YYREEE (reference sequence). The CDR3: CASSGMTGGTGELFF. As DNA, the CDR3 is TGTGCCAGCAGCGGGATGACAGGGGGCACCGGGGAGCTGTTTTTT. Based on the CDR3 plus reference TRBV5-4 and TRBJ2-2, the full variable domain is ETGVTQSPTHLIKTRGQQVTLRCSSQSGHNTVSWYQQALGQGPQFIFQYYREEENGRGNFPPRFSGLQFPNYSSELNVNALELDDSALYLCASSGMTGGTGELFFGEGSRLTVL.

This clone was detected only once. This chain uses TRBV6-5 with TRBJ2-7; 7 bases are a match to TRBD1. Germline assignment: CDR1 MNHEY and CDR2 SVGAGI. J gave up 0 bases and V 0 bases, and 5 bases lay outside the gene matches. CDR3 length equals 16 residues. The CDR3 DNA is TGTGCCAGCAGTTACTCGAACAGGGGAGTCTCCTACGAGCAGTACTTC. This gives the protein CASSYSNRGVSYEQYF.

J is TRBJ2-5 and V is TRBV9; TRBD1 might be the D (6 bases). The CDR3 is 15 residues long. In germline, CDR1 is SGDLS, CDR2 YYNGEE. Trimming removed 5 bases from V and 1 base from J, with 15 bases in between. The CDR3: CASSTGQNRQETQYF. The CDR3 nucleotides read TGTGCCAGCAGTACCGGACAGAACCGCCAAGAGACCCAGTACTTC.

The chain joins TRBV5-1 to TRBJ2-7; D remains ambiguous. The CDR3 loop spans 12 amino acids. The V end lost 0 bases, the J end lost 2 bases, and 3 bases lay between the germline ends. Germline V lookup: CDR1 SGHRS, CDR2 YFSETQ. Written as DNA, the CDR3 is TGCGCCAGCAGCTTGGAGCCCTACGAGCAGTACTTC. Translated: CASSLEPYEQYF.